Many counts were recorded for the clone carrying this T cell receptor (beta chain). The target antigen is unknown. This sample is drawn from a study of T cells after yellow fever vaccination. At the level of the study: SMART-Seq v4 Ultra Low Input prepared libraries from low-cell fractions.

Trimming at V came to 3 bases and at J to 5 bases, leaving 16 bases not matched to a gene. This CDR3 contains 17 residues. Germline CDR1 DFQATT, CDR2 SNEGSKA (reference sequence). Each CDR3 protein gets one entry after TCRdb re-called the 5' RACE reads with MiXCR. The sample yields more than 65,000 distinct CDR3 sequences, approximately 6.2% seen once. Findings and caveats of the study: CD4 and CD8 compartments shared a small share of clonotypes, likely from convergent recombination. Detected again after the booster were most primary-vaccination clones, at about 96% CD4 and 80% to 90% CD8.

This chain connects TRBV20-1 to TRBJ2-1; 7 bases line up with TRBD2. The input for sequencing was CD4+ T cells sorted from PBMCs, taken less than 16 days after the first yellow fever vaccination. This sequence was found in a man aged 18-30 years who received the YFV17D yellow fever vaccine. DNA of the CDR3: TGCAGTGCTAGCCCACCAGGGAGGGAGGGATGGGACAATGAGCAGTTCTTC. Translating gives CSASPPGREGWDNEQFF.